The 28 T cell receptor beta chains given below trace back to one sample, sequenced in a study of blood T cells in healthy people across ages. A sample-barcoded 5' primer and a J-beta primer mix were used in a second PCR of about 7 to 11 cycles. MiXCR was run by TCRdb on the 5' RACE reads, yielding one entry per CDR3 protein. The data contain hundreds of thousands of distinct CDR3 sequences, roughly 53% of them singletons. Material for sequencing was blood. Source of these receptors: a man of 80 years or more in good health.

The chain employs TRBV12-3 or TRBV12-4 and TRBJ2-3, with 7 bases aligning to TRBD2. The CDR3 is 17 residues long. The ends lost 3 bases at V and 2 bases at J; junction bases unmatched: 11. CDR3 DNA: TGTGCCAGCAGTTTTCGGGGGAGGGCCCTTCTCACAGATACGCAGTATTTT. Residues: CASSFRGRALLTDTQYF.

The rearrangement links TRBV6-6 to TRBJ1-2; 12 bases fit TRBD1. Looked up from germline, CDR1 is MNHNY and CDR2 is SVGAGI (reference sequence). V was clipped by 4 bases and J by 4 bases; unmatched bases: 10. The CDR3 totals 17 residues. This CDR3 is CASSLASGTGGGYGYTF. DNA of the CDR3: TGTGCCAGCAGTTTGGCCTCCGGGACAGGGGGCGGCTATGGCTACACCTTC.

In this sample, this clonotype turned up a few times. The chain couples TRBV20-1 to TRBJ2-7, with 7 bases lining up with TRBD1. V was clipped by 4 bases and J by 0 bases; unmatched bases: 3. Germline lookup yields CDR1 DFQATT and CDR2 SNEGSKA (reference sequence). The CDR3 is 13 residues long. CDR3 residues: CSAKTGSSYEQYF. As DNA, the CDR3 is TGCAGTGCTAAGACAGGGAGCTCCTACGAGCAGTACTTC.

The chain carries TRBV29-1 and TRBJ2-7, with TRBD2 as a possible D gene (6 bases). The CDR3 has 13 amino acids. V shed 1 base and J shed 3 bases, with 10 bases lying between them. CDR1 and CDR2 (germline): SQVTM, ANQGSEA. CDR3 loop: CSVEGRGLYEQYF. CDR3 coding DNA: TGCAGCGTTGAAGGGCGGGGCCTCTACGAGCAGTACTTC.

The chain links TRBV5-4 to TRBJ2-7, with 11 bases fitting TRBD2. The germline gives CDR1 SGHNT, CDR2 YYREEE (reference sequence). The CDR3 runs to 14 residues. The junction had 4 bases not matched to a gene; V was cut back by 3 bases and J by 5 bases. The CDR3 DNA is TGTGCCAGCAGCTCGAGACTAGCGGGAAACGAGCAGTACTTC. Translation gives CASSSRLAGNEQYF.

The chain has TRBV12-3 or TRBV12-4 and TRBJ2-5; 8 bases align to TRBD1. This CDR3 comprises 15 residues. V was pared by 6 bases and J by 0 bases, with 6 bases of the junction left unmatched. In DNA, the CDR3 is TGTGCCAGCAGGCCCCGACAGGGGAACCAAGAGACCCAGTACTTC. This gives the protein CASRPRQGNQETQYF.

The genes are TRBV27 and TRBJ1-5; D may be TRBD1 (5 bases). CDR1 is MNHEY, CDR2 SMNVEV, per germline (reference sequence). CDR3 length: 16 amino acids. V was clipped by 3 bases and J by 0 bases, with 12 bases between them. DNA of the CDR3: TGTGCCAGCAGTTTCAGGACACCTAGTAGCAATCAGCCCCAGCATTTT. This codes for CASSFRTPSSNQPQHF.

This clonotype was counted a few times. V gene TRBV9 combines with J gene TRBJ2-1, with D maybe TRBD2 (6 bases). CDR1 is SGDLS, CDR2 YYNGEE, per germline. V was pared by 0 bases and J by 9 bases, with 13 bases between. The CDR3 has 14 residues. CDR3 residues: CASSVVEGGSEQFF. CDR3 nucleotide sequence: TGTGCCAGCAGCGTAGTGGAGGGCGGTAGTGAGCAGTTCTTC.

The chain links TRBV10-3 to TRBJ2-3; 9 bases agree with TRBD2. The CDR3 runs to 15 residues. Germline CDR1 ENHRY, CDR2 SYGVKD. V lost 4 bases and J lost 3; bases outside the gene matches: 5. DNA for the CDR3: TGTGCCATCAGTGGGATTAGCGGGAGAACAGATACGCAGTATTTT. Its protein is CAISGISGRTDTQYF.

This clonotype came up many times. The CDR3 spells CASSLIGGWGTEAFF. The CDR3 DNA reads TGTGCCAGCAGCTTAATCGGGGGATGGGGCACTGAAGCTTTCTTT. The V gene is TRBV7-3, the J gene TRBJ1-1; possibly TRBD1 for D (5 bases). The CDR3 consists of 15 residues. The V gene's germline CDR1 is SGHTA and CDR2 FQGTGA. The germline V and J ends were trimmed by 1 base and 4 bases, with 13 bases remaining between them.

J is TRBJ2-7 and V is TRBV5-6, with TRBD1 identical over 12 bases. V shed 6 bases, J shed 1 base, and the junction held 8 bases outside the gene matches. The CDR3 has 16 residues. The germline gives CDR1 SGHDT, CDR2 YYEEEE. This chain's CDR3 is CASTGDRGRTSYEQYF. In DNA, the CDR3 is TGTGCCAGCACCGGGGACAGGGGGCGAACATCCTACGAGCAGTACTTC.

This clonotype was observed a handful of times. The chain uses TRBV20-1 and TRBJ2-7, with TRBD1 as a possible D gene (6 bases). The CDR3 is made up of 14 amino acids. Trimming cost V 3 bases and J 2 bases, with 14 bases left between them. CDR1 DFQATT and CDR2 SNEGSKA come from the germline V gene (reference sequence). Here the CDR3 reads CSARPGQSTYEQYF. CDR3 DNA: TGCAGTGCTAGGCCCGGACAGAGTACCTACGAGCAGTACTTC.

This rearrangement joins TRBV27 to TRBJ1-5; possible D gene TRBD1, 5 bases. The CDR3 runs 15 residues. Germline CDR1 and CDR2: MNHEY and SMNVEV (reference sequence). Between the trimmed V and J ends, which lost 5 bases and 0 bases, there was a span of 11 bases. The CDR3 nucleotides read TGTGCCAGCAGTCACGGGACGGATAGCAATCAGCCCCAGCATTTT. Encoded protein: CASSHGTDSNQPQHF.

The rearrangement joins TRBV5-1 to TRBJ2-3, with 10 bases matching TRBD2. CDR3 length equals 14 residues. Germline CDR1 SGHRS, CDR2 YFSETQ. Losses at the gene ends were 6 bases for V and 2 bases for J; bases not matched to a gene: 3. The DNA of the CDR3 is TGCGCCAGCAAAGCGGGAGGGCCCACAGATACGCAGTATTTT. Translation: CASKAGGPTDTQYF. Full variable domain (outside the CDR3, taken from reference TRBV5-1 and TRBJ2-3): KAGVTQTPRYLIKTRGQQVTLSCSPISGHRSVSWYQQTPGQGLQFLFEYFSETQRNKGNFPGRFSGRQFSNSRSEMNVSTLELGDSALYLCASKAGGPTDTQYFGPGTRLTVL.

The chain recombines TRBV6-2 or TRBV6-3 with TRBJ2-6, with D perhaps assigned TRBD1 or TRBD2 (5 bases each). CDR1 and CDR2 (germline): MNHEY, SVGEGT. This CDR3 is built from 19 residues. V was shortened by 0 bases and J by 0 bases, with 15 bases between the two germline ends. The CDR3 DNA reads TGTGCCAGCAGTTACTCGTTGAGGGGCGTCCGCTCTGGGGCCAACGTCCTGACTTTC. It encodes CASSYSLRGVRSGANVLTF.

This CDR3 reads CAISDPGLAGEDEQFF. CDR3 nucleotides: TGTGCCATCAGTGACCCGGGACTAGCGGGAGAGGATGAGCAGTTCTTC. The chain links TRBV10-3 to TRBJ2-1; 14 nucleotides align to TRBD2. Per the germline V gene, CDR1 is ENHRY and CDR2 is SYGVKD. The CDR3 covers 16 residues. The J segment lost 8 bases and the V segment lost 3 bases, leaving 6 bases of the junction unmatched.

Here the CDR3 reads CASSDQGSGNEQYF. The CDR3 DNA reads as TGCGCCAGCAGCGATCAAGGGTCGGGCAATGAGCAGTACTTC. J is TRBJ2-5 and V is TRBV5-1, with D unresolved. Per the germline V gene, CDR1 is SGHRS and CDR2 is YFSETQ. V was clipped by 4 bases and J by 11 bases, with 21 bases between them. This CDR3 spans 14 amino acids.

This clonotype has more than one count but fewer than ten. The rearrangement uses TRBV28 and TRBJ2-5; 12 positions agree with TRBD1. V dropped 6 bases and J dropped 4; count of bases not matched to a gene: 12. CDR3 length equals 17 residues. Germline lookup yields CDR1 MDHEN and CDR2 SYDVKM. CDR3 nucleotide sequence: TGTGCCAGCAGCCCCCCGGGACAGGGGGCTTTTATAGAGACCCAGTACTTC. This codes for CASSPPGQGAFIETQYF.

In this sample, this clonotype turned up a few times. The chain carries TRBV29-1 and TRBJ2-6; no clear D gene. The germline V gene encodes CDR1 SQVTM and CDR2 ANQGSEA. Trimming removed 4 bases at V and 0 bases at J, with 1 base between. The CDR3 totals 12 residues. The CDR3 loop reads CSVVSGANVLTF. CDR3 coding DNA: TGCAGCGTTGTCTCTGGGGCCAACGTCCTGACTTTC.

The rearrangement uses TRBV5-6 and TRBJ2-7; the match to TRBD1 covers 10 bases. V was pared by 2 bases and J by 11 bases, with 16 bases of the junction left unmatched. The CDR3 spans 16 residues. Germline V gene lookup returns CDR1 SGHDT and CDR2 YYEEEE. CDR3 nucleotides: TGTGCCAGCAGCTTAGGACGCGGACAGGGGGTAAATCTCGAGTACTTC. As protein: CASSLGRGQGVNLEYF.

J is TRBJ2-7 and V is TRBV18; either TRBD1 or TRBD2 may supply D (5 bases each). Trimming pared 1 base from V and 9 bases from J, leaving 10 bases between. CDR1 is KGHSH, CDR2 LQKENI, per germline. The CDR3 runs 12 residues. The CDR3 protein is CASSPLGDGQYF. CDR3 coding DNA: TGTGCCAGCTCACCACTGGGGGACGGGCAGTACTTC.

This chain connects TRBV20-1 to TRBJ1-5, with D possibly being TRBD1 (5 bases). In germline, CDR1 is DFQATT, CDR2 SNEGSKA (reference sequence). Between the trimmed V and J ends, which lost 6 bases and 6 bases, there was a span of 21 bases. This CDR3 region has 15 residues. CDR3 sequence reads: CSAKAPGGVGQPQHF. The CDR3 DNA is TGCAGTGCCAAGGCCCCCGGGGGAGTAGGTCAGCCCCAGCATTTT.

The genes are TRBV4-1 and TRBJ2-1, with a tentative D call TRBD2 (5 bases). Germline lookup yields CDR1 MGHRA and CDR2 YSYEKL. The CDR3 runs 14 residues. V lost 4 bases and J 5 bases, leaving 12 bases between the germline ends. The CDR3 bases are TGCGCCAGCAGCCGGACTGGACTTCACAATGAGCAGTTCTTC. This sequence encodes CASSRTGLHNEQFF.

As for this clonotype: An end of the junction does not agree with germline; a read error may underlie this. The J gene is TRBJ2-1, the V gene TRBV18; no reliable D call. The J call may not be correct, given that the DNA end is closer to TRBJ2-7. Germline assignment: CDR1 KGHSH and CDR2 LQKENI. The length of the CDR3 is 13 residues. The CDR3 DNA sequence: TGTGCAAGCTCACCAAAGGCAGCAAATGAGCAGTACTTC. Residues: CASSPKAANEQYF.

This clonotype was detected a few times. The chain has TRBV6-5 and TRBJ1-2; tentatively, D is TRBD1 (5 bases). Trimming removed 5 bases at V and 4 bases at J, with 11 bases between. The CDR3 has 13 residues. Germline V CDR1 and CDR2: MNHEY, SVGAGI. CDR3 nucleotide sequence: TGTGCCAGCAGTGCACGCGGGGGCTATGGCTACACCTTC. This translates into CASSARGGYGYTF.

This clonotype occurred once. The V call is TRBV3-1, the J call TRBJ1-4, with a weak D call TRBD1 (5 bases). The V gene's germline CDR1 is LGHDT and CDR2 YNNKEL (reference sequence). The CDR3 contains 14 residues. The V end lost 8 bases, the J end lost 5 bases, and 15 bases lay between the germline ends. The chain's CDR3 is CASRRGTLNEKLFF. The DNA for the CDR3 is TGTGCCAGCCGTCGGGGGACGCTAAATGAAAAACTGTTTTTT.

The CDR3 region is CSVVSGNTDTQYF. The CDR3 coding sequence is TGCAGCGTTGTCAGCGGGAACACAGATACGCAGTATTTT. The chain carries TRBV29-1 and TRBJ2-3, with TRBD2 matching 7 bases. V lost 4 bases and J lost 2; bases outside the gene matches: 3. CDR1 and CDR2 (germline): SQVTM, ANQGSEA. The CDR3 contains 13 residues.

This clonotype was counted only a few times. V gene TRBV7-2 combines with J gene TRBJ2-7; D may be TRBD2 (6 bases). Germline values: CDR1 SGHTA, CDR2 FQGNSA. V gave up 1 base and J gave up 1 base, with 11 bases separating them. The CDR3 loop spans 15 amino acids. In DNA form, the CDR3 reads TGTGCCAGCAGCTTAGGGGCGGGAATATCCTACGAGCAGTACTTC. Its protein is CASSLGAGISYEQYF.